This T cell receptor (beta chain) appears in the sequencing data of a study of T cell repertoires in Merkel cell carcinoma (dated by TCRdb to between 2018 and 2021). Notes on the research overall: Patients who had received intralesional immunotherapy or systemic immune checkpoint blockade ahead of the biopsy were left out. Tetramer sorting, cloning and paired TCR sequencing of expanded tumor-infiltrating lymphocytes were first used to define MCPyV-specific clonotypes. To be included, a participant needed a diagnosis of MCPyV-positive Merkel cell carcinoma and tumor-infiltrating lymphocytes that had been successfully expanded in vitro. What the authors observed across the whole study: The study did not examine normal tissue biopsies.

Each study subject had MCPyV-positive Merkel cell carcinoma confirmed by biopsy and had serum antibodies to T-antigen that tested positive. About 6 adjacent 10-micron frozen tumor sections were used for genomic DNA extraction without cell sorting or culture. About 5 x 5 x 5 mm of tumor biopsy tissue was frozen in optimal cutting temperature compound. Hematoxylin and eosin scout sections confirmed abundant Merkel cell carcinoma and infiltrating cells in the frozen biopsy. The immunoSEQ assay was used for TRB CDR3 sequencing and data processing of tumor genomic DNA. TCRdb holds this immuneACCESS table with in-frame rearrangements only. Some clones are missing; in checked studies, unresolved V genes explain under half, and the rest has no known cause. The sample table holds around 14,000 clones, of which around four fifths were seen once. The ten biggest clones cover 15% to 20% of the sample. The CDR3, from cysteine to phenylalanine, totals 16 residues. Here the CDR3 DNA is all that survives: 48 bases in frame from base 1. In the germline V gene (reference sequence), CDR1 corresponds to LGHDT and CDR2 to YNNKEL. The germline V end is reduced by 3 bases and the J end by 9 bases; junction bases left unmatched: 10.

Remarks on this clone: Its recognized antigen is unknown. No qualities accompany the bases; no much larger clone lies one base away.

The chain is assembled from TRBV3-1 (or the pseudogene TRBV3-2) and TRBJ2-2; 10 middle bases align to TRBD2. The specimen sequenced was tumor tissue. This clonotype originated in an adult with Merkel cell carcinoma. The CDR3 amino acid sequence is: CASSQGAGGRIRELFF. Read as DNA, the sequence is TGTGCCAGCAGCCAGGGAGCGGGGGGGCGAATCCGGGAGCTGTTTTTT.